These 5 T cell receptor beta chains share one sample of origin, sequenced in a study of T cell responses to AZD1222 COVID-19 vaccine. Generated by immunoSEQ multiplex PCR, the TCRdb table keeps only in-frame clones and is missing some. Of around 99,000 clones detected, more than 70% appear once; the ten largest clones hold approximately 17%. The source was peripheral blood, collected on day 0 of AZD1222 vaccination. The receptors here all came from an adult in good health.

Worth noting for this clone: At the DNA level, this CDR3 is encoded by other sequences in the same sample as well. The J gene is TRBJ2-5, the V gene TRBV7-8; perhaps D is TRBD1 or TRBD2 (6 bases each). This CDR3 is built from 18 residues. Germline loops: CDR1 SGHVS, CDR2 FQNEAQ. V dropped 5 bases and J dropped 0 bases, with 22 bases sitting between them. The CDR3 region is CASSLGSGARANQETQYF. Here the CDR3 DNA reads TGTGCCAGCAGCCTAGGATCGGGGGCAAGGGCGAACCAAGAGACCCAGTACTTC.

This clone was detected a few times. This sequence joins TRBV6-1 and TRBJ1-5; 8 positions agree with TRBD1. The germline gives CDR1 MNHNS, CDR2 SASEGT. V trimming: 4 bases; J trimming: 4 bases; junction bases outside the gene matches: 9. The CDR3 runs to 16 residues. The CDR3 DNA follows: TGTGCCAGCAGTGCCCAGGGGACAGGTTCTAATCAGCCCCAGCATTTT. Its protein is CASSAQGTGSNQPQHF.

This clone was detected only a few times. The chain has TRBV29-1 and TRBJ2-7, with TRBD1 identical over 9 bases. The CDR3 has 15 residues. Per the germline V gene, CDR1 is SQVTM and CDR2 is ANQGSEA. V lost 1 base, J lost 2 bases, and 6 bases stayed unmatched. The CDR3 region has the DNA TGCAGCGTTGAAGCAGTGGGACAGGGAACCTACGAGCAGTACTTC. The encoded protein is CSVEAVGQGTYEQYF.

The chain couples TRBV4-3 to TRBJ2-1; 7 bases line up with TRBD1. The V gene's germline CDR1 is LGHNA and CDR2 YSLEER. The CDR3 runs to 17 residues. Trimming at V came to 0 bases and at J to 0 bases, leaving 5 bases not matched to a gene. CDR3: CASSQDPAGGSYNEQFF. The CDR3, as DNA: TGCGCCAGCAGCCAAGATCCGGCAGGGGGCTCCTACAATGAGCAGTTCTTC.

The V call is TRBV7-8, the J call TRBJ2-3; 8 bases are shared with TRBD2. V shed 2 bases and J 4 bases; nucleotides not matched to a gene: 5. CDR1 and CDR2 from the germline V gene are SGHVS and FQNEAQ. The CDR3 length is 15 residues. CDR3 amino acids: CASSLFQAGADTQYF. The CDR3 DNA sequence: TGTGCCAGCAGCTTATTCCAAGCGGGGGCAGATACGCAGTATTTT.